The present entry profiles one TCR beta chain with its context. What it recognizes is unknown. V was cut by 5 bases and J by 5 bases, with 10 bases left in between. Germline V gene data show CDR1 as SNHLY and CDR2 as FYNNEI. CDR3 length: 13 amino acids. This record comes from a study of yellow fever vaccine responses in identical twins. Overall study results and limits: Twins' vaccine T cell response reportedly seemed partly convergent, partly personalized.

Using its own MiXCR run on the RT-PCR reads, TCRdb lists one record per CDR3 protein. The sample contains 650 to 800 distinct CDR3 sequences, about nine tenths of which appear only once. The clonotype was recovered from a female donor who received the yellow fever vaccine. This chain links TRBV2 with TRBJ2-1; tentative D call: TRBD1 (6 bases). Material: T cells from blood (PBMCs), unsorted or a sorted subset (not recorded which), obtained before or after yellow fever vaccination (not recorded which). DNA of the CDR3: TGTGCCAGCAGTCTGACAGGCCACAATGAGCAGTTCTTC. The encoded protein is CASSLTGHNEQFF. The whole variable domain, filled in from reference TRBV2 and TRBJ2-1, reads EPEVTQTPSHQVTQMGQEVILRCVPISNHLYFYWYRQILGQKVEFLVSFYNNEISEKSEIFDDQFSVERPDGSNFTLKIRSTKLEDSAMYFCASSLTGHNEQFFGPGTRLTVL.